This T cell receptor (beta chain) was obtained from a study of cytomegalovirus exposure and HLA in healthy donors. Overall study findings and caveats: Information on immune exposure was restricted to one variable (CMV serostatus). Upon later analysis, TCR association rates were observed to vary by HLA locus, being highest for DRB1 and lowest for HLA-C.

Donors consisted of healthy bone marrow donors. Donors counted as nominally healthy when sampled, yet unrecorded immune exposures were likely. Use of 60 Vbeta and 13 Jbeta primers characterized the PCR. Only in-frame clones appear in the TCRdb table, and some are missing; sequencing was by immunoSEQ multiplex PCR. This sample carries some 71,000 clones, about 70% of them seen once, and the ten largest clones take roughly 7.2%. This clone appeared a few times. The antigen remains unidentified. Looked up from germline, CDR1 is ENHRY and CDR2 is SYGVKD. V lost 4 bases to trimming and J lost 5 bases; unmatched junction nucleotides: 1. The CDR3 spans 13 residues.

The sample taken for sequencing was PBMCs. The TCR was taken from a man aged 40-50 years in good health and CMV-seropositive. This sequence joins TRBV10-3 and TRBJ2-1; 8 bases fit TRBD1. CDR3 sequence (DNA): TGTGCCATCAGTGGGACAGGGAACAATGAGCAGTTCTTC. Its translation is CAISGTGNNEQFF.